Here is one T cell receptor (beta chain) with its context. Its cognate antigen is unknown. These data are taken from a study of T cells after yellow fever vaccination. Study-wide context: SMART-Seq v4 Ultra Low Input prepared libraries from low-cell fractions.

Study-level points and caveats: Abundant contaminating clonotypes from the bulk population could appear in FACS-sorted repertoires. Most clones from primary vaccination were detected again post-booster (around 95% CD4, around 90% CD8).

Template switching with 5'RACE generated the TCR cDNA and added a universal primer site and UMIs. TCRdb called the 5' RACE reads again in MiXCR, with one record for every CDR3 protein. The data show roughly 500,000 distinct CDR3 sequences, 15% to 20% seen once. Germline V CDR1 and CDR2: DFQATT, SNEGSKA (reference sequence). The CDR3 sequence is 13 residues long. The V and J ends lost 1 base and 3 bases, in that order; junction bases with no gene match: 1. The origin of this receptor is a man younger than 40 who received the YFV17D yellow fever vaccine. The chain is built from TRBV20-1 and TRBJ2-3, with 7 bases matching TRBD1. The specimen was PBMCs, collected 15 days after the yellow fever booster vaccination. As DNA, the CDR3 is TGCAGTGCTAGAGGACAGGGAACAGATACGCAGTATTTT. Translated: CSARGQGTDTQYF.